This TCR beta chain is drawn from a study of PD-L1 blockade in urothelial cancer. Turning to the study itself: Intravenous atezolizumab, 1,200 mg every 3 weeks, was begun by patients in the mid-2010s. Patients' prior chemotherapy regimens numbered 0 to 3. The median T cell count in blood samples was more than 140,000.

Trimming stripped 10 bases from V and 0 bases from J, with 26 bases between. Germline loops: CDR1 SGHRS, CDR2 YFSETQ. CDR3 length equals 17 residues. A spike-in of synthetic TCR analog templates was added to each PCR. Data came from immunoSEQ multiplex PCR; TCRdb stores just in-frame clones and leaves some out. The table includes 45,000 to 60,000 clones, over 75% detected once. The chain recombines TRBV5-1 with TRBJ2-7, with D tentatively TRBD2 (5 bases). The sequence was obtained from a man aged 40-50 years with urothelial cancer. Sequenced material: PBMCs, taken around atezolizumab (anti-PD-L1) treatment. DNA for the CDR3: TGCGCCGTATGTTATAAGGCTAGCTTCCCCAGCTCCTACGAGCAGTACTTC. Translated, it gives CAVCYKASFPSSYEQYF.